This TCR beta chain was sequenced in a study of shared clonotypes between healthy human individuals. Study-level results: Some naive CD4 clonotypes, roughly 4.5%, turned up in common across several donors.

Division of CD4+ cells produced a CD45RA+ naive subset and a CD45RA-negative memory subset. On this clone: The antigen is undetermined.

Assay used: immunoSEQ multiplex PCR; TCRdb lists only in-frame clones, some missing. The sample consists of 2 million to 2.5 million clones, under 95% of them appearing once. The CDR3 has 14 residues. Germline lookup yields CDR1 GTSNPN and CDR2 SVGIG (reference sequence). V lost 3 bases and J lost 4; bases outside the gene matches: 5. The chain recombines TRBV30 with TRBJ2-2; 7 bases map to TRBD1. This clonotype originated in a man between 18 and 29 years old in good health. Some clones in this sample may be carry-over from other donors' samples. Specimen: naive CD4+ T cells from PBMCs. Subset meaning: CD45RA+ positively selected. The chain's CDR3 is CAWREDRITGELFF. CDR3 nucleotides: TGTGCCTGGAGGGAGGACAGGATCACCGGGGAGCTGTTTTTT.